The 32 T cell receptor beta chains below all came from one sample that was sequenced in a study of radiation and T cells in renal cell carcinoma. Only in-frame clones appear in the TCRdb table, and some are missing; sequencing was by immunoSEQ multiplex PCR. In the table there are approximately 110,000 clones, approximately 78% of which are singletons. Stated time point: baseline pretreatment blood. As for treatment: 15 Gy SBRT to primary tumor, nephrectomy 4 weeks later. The input for sequencing was blood, taken from a patient whose treatment included radiotherapy and nephrectomy. These receptors were obtained from a woman aged 60-70 years with renal cell carcinoma.

This chain links TRBV19 with TRBJ2-3; possibly TRBD1 for D (6 bases). This CDR3 region has 14 residues. The V end lost 3 bases, the J end lost 2 bases, and 9 bases lay between the germline ends. The germline CDR1 and CDR2 sequences are LNHDA and SQIVND (reference sequence). The CDR3 region is CASSMWTATDTQYF. The CDR3 bases are TGTGCCAGTAGTATGTGGACAGCCACAGATACGCAGTATTTT.

V is TRBV6-5 and J is TRBJ2-7; tentative D call: TRBD2 (5 bases). This CDR3 contains 15 residues. Germline loops: CDR1 MNHEY, CDR2 SVGAGI. V lost 3 bases and J lost 1, with 13 bases in between. CDR3 loop: CASSYRGSGSYEQYF. Here the CDR3 DNA reads TGTGCCAGCAGTTATCGGGGATCGGGGTCCTACGAGCAGTACTTC.

V is TRBV5-3 and J is TRBJ1-5, with D unresolved. TRBV5-3 is noted as an ORF with a role that remains uncertain. CDR3 size: 15 residues. V lost 4 bases to trimming and J lost 1 base, with 12 bases between them. For the CDR3, the DNA is TGTGCCAGAAGCCCTAACGGACGGAGCAATCAGCCCCAGCATTTT. It is translated as CARSPNGRSNQPQHF.

The rearrangement joins TRBV4-1 to TRBJ2-7; 8 nucleotides agree with TRBD1. The CDR3 extends over 16 amino acids. Per the germline V gene, CDR1 is MGHRA and CDR2 is YSYEKL. The J segment lost 4 bases and the V segment lost 1 base, leaving 9 bases of the junction unmatched. This CDR3 reads CASSQGPKTGEYEQYF. As DNA, the CDR3 is TGCGCCAGCAGCCAAGGACCGAAGACAGGGGAGTACGAGCAGTACTTC.

V usage is TRBV5-8 and J usage is TRBJ2-2; no firm D call. This CDR3 has 17 residues. The V end lost 3 bases, the J end lost 4 bases, and 19 bases lay between the germline ends. Germline CDR1 SGHTS, CDR2 YDEGEE. CDR3 residues: CASSSPRSAIGTGELFF. The CDR3 DNA follows: TGTGCCAGCAGCTCCCCTAGGTCGGCGATTGGCACCGGGGAGCTGTTTTTT.

This clone was seen a few times. At the DNA level, this CDR3 is encoded by other sequences in the same sample as well. V is TRBV2 and J is TRBJ2-6; possibly TRBD2 for D (5 bases). Trimming pared 4 bases from V and 2 bases from J, leaving 9 bases between. The CDR3 is 15 residues long. Germline V gives CDR1 SNHLY, CDR2 FYNNEI. As DNA, the CDR3 is TGTGCCAGCAGTGTCGAGGGTGCTGGGGCCAACGTCCTGACTTTC. Translating gives CASSVEGAGANVLTF.

This clone has just a few counts. The V gene is TRBV5-1, the J gene TRBJ2-1; 8 nucleotides line up with TRBD1. The trim removed 4 bases at V and 3 bases at J, leaving 6 bases unmatched. The germline CDR1 and CDR2 sequences are SGHRS and YFSETQ. CDR3 length equals 15 residues. In DNA, the CDR3 is TGCGCCAGCAGCCCCGGACAGGGCCTCTACAATGAGCAGTTCTTC. It codes for CASSPGQGLYNEQFF.

CDR3 residues: CASSVGTGGGNQPQHF. The CDR3 DNA sequence: TGTGCCAGCAGCGTCGGGACAGGGGGAGGCAATCAGCCCCAGCATTTT. The rearrangement joins TRBV9 to TRBJ1-5, with TRBD1 matching over 11 bases. The germline V gene encodes CDR1 SGDLS and CDR2 YYNGEE. The CDR3 runs to 16 residues. V lost 2 bases and J lost 2; bases outside the gene matches: 3.

CDR3 DNA sequence: TGTGCCAGTAGCCCCGGAAGGAACACTGAAGCTTTCTTT. This translates into CASSPGRNTEAFF. This rearrangement joins TRBV19 to TRBJ1-1; unclear D gene. CDR3 length: 13 amino acids. V gave up 6 bases and J gave up 1 base, with 9 bases separating them. The V gene's germline CDR1 is LNHDA and CDR2 SQIVND (reference sequence).

The J gene is TRBJ2-7, the V gene TRBV5-1; perhaps D is TRBD1 or TRBD2 (6 bases each). Germline assignment: CDR1 SGHRS and CDR2 YFSETQ. The CDR3 sequence is 16 residues long. The V gene lost 5 bases and the J gene lost 4 bases, with 22 bases spanning the gap. The CDR3 is CASSWTSGGAGYEQYF. CDR3 in DNA: TGCGCCAGCAGTTGGACGTCCGGGGGCGCTGGGTACGAGCAGTACTTC.

This clone was counted a few times. This sequence joins TRBV6-9 and TRBJ2-1; D is unclear. The length of the CDR3 is 14 residues. Germline assignment: CDR1 MNHGY and CDR2 SVAAGI. Trimming pared 6 bases from V and 3 bases from J, leaving 12 bases between. In nucleotides, the CDR3 is TGTGCCAGCAGGACTTCTCGGGTCTACAATGAGCAGTTCTTC. This translates into CASRTSRVYNEQFF.

The V and J genes are TRBV19 and TRBJ2-5, with 7 nucleotides matching TRBD2. V dropped 2 bases and J dropped 2; count of bases not matched to a gene: 8. The CDR3 is made up of 16 amino acids. Germline CDR1 is LNHDA and CDR2 is SQIVND (reference sequence). In DNA form, the CDR3 reads TGTGCCAGTAGTATACACCTGATGGGAGGGCAAGAGACCCAGTACTTC. Its protein is CASSIHLMGGQETQYF.

The chain carries TRBV29-1 and TRBJ2-3; D possibly corresponds to TRBD2 (6 bases). Germline CDR1 and CDR2: SQVTM and ANQGSEA. CDR3 length: 15 residues. Trimming cost V 5 bases and J 1 base, with 16 bases left between them. The CDR3 region is CSVRGRDSRTDTQYF. In nucleotides, the CDR3 is TGCAGCGTTAGAGGGCGGGACTCCCGCACAGATACGCAGTATTTT.

The chain combines TRBV7-3 with TRBJ2-7; D gene uncertain. Trimming stripped 1 base from V and 4 bases from J, with 8 bases between. This CDR3 spans 13 amino acids. Germline V gene data show CDR1 as SGHTA and CDR2 as FQGTGA. The CDR3 DNA reads as TGTGCCAGCAGCTTAAATATTGGATACGAGCAGTACTTC. Translation: CASSLNIGYEQYF. Full variable domain (missing parts from reference TRBV7-3 and TRBJ2-7): GAGVSQTPSNKVTEKGKYVELRCDPISGHTALYWYRQSLGQGPEFLIYFQGTGAADDSGLPNDRFFAVRPEGSVSTLKIQRTERGDSAVYLCASSLNIGYEQYFGPGTRLTVT.

The J gene is TRBJ2-1, the V gene TRBV19; a weak D match, TRBD2 (5 bases). Germline values: CDR1 LNHDA, CDR2 SQIVND (reference sequence). V lost 1 base and J 9 bases, leaving 10 bases between the germline ends. There are 13 residues in the CDR3. DNA of the CDR3: TGTGCCAGTAGTATAGGGGAGAGGCGTGAGCAGTTCTTC. Amino acids: CASSIGERREQFF.

J is TRBJ1-2 and V is TRBV5-1, with D perhaps TRBD1 (5 bases). Germline V gene lookup returns CDR1 SGHRS and CDR2 YFSETQ. This CDR3 is 12 amino acids long. Trimming shortened V by 1 base and J by 6 bases, and 7 bases separated the two germline ends. The CDR3 spells CASSLLGDGYTF. In nucleotides, the CDR3 is TGCGCCAGCAGCTTGCTAGGGGATGGCTACACCTTC. Looking up the rest from reference TRBV5-1 and TRBJ1-2 gives the full variable domain: KAGVTQTPRYLIKTRGQQVTLSCSPISGHRSVSWYQQTPGQGLQFLFEYFSETQRNKGNFPGRFSGRQFSNSRSEMNVSTLELGDSALYLCASSLLGDGYTFGSGTRLTVV.

This chain connects TRBV5-4 to TRBJ2-5; 8 positions match TRBD1. V gave up 4 bases and J gave up 4 bases; unmatched junction bases: 6. Germline CDR1 and CDR2: SGHNT and YYREEE (reference sequence). The CDR3 is 14 amino acids. CDR3 amino acids: CASSHGDRRETQYF. In DNA, the CDR3 is TGTGCCAGCAGCCACGGGGACAGGAGAGAGACCCAGTACTTC.

The chain carries TRBV7-9 and TRBJ1-2; no clear D. CDR1 and CDR2 from the germline V gene are SEHNR and FQNEAQ (reference sequence). This CDR3 has 15 amino acids. Trimming took off 3 bases at V and 1 base at J, with 12 bases between the two ends. The CDR3 coding sequence is TGTGCCAGCAGCTTGGATGGGCGGGATAACTATGGCTACACCTTC. Residues: CASSLDGRDNYGYTF. Full variable domain (outside the CDR3, taken from reference TRBV7-9 and TRBJ1-2): DTGVSQNPRHKITKRGQNVTFRCDPISEHNRLYWYRQTLGQGPEFLTYFQNEAQLEKSRLLSDRFSAERPKGSFSTLEIQRTEQGDSAMYLCASSLDGRDNYGYTFGSGTRLTVV.

The V call is TRBV28, the J call TRBJ1-1; 7 bases match TRBD1. The CDR3 extends over 14 amino acids. Germline V CDR1 and CDR2: MDHEN, SYDVKM. V trimming: 6 bases; J trimming: 3 bases; junction bases outside the gene matches: 7. CDR3 DNA sequence: TGTGCCAGCAGACCCCCGGGACAGTACACTGAAGCTTTCTTT. Residues: CASRPPGQYTEAFF.

This chain links TRBV6-5 with TRBJ1-4, with D possibly matching TRBD1 (6 bases). The germline CDR1 and CDR2 sequences are MNHEY and SVGAGI. V was pared by 3 bases and J by 7 bases, with 18 bases between. The CDR3 is made up of 16 amino acids. CDR3: CASSYVFGGGGEKLFF. CDR3 nucleotides: TGTGCCAGCAGTTATGTTTTTGGGGGCGGTGGTGAAAAACTGTTTTTT.

The J gene is TRBJ1-2, the V gene TRBV29-1, with a weak D call TRBD1 (6 bases). Per the germline V gene, CDR1 is SQVTM and CDR2 is ANQGSEA. V was clipped by 5 bases and J by 6 bases, with 16 bases between them. CDR3 size: 13 residues. In nucleotides, the CDR3 is TGCAGCGTTCTTCAGGCAGGGGCCCATGGCTACACCTTC. It specifies CSVLQAGAHGYTF.

The chain links TRBV6-6 to TRBJ1-5; D is uncertain. CDR1 MNHNY and CDR2 SVGAGI come from the germline V gene (reference sequence). V was trimmed by 3 bases and J by 7 bases, leaving 10 bases between them. The length of the CDR3 is 13 residues. The CDR3 DNA reads as TGTGCCAGCAGTTATGCGGAAAGACAGCCCCAGCATTTT. Translated, it gives CASSYAERQPQHF.

The J gene is TRBJ1-1, the V gene TRBV7-9; TRBD1 aligns across 8 bases. This CDR3 is 15 amino acids long. The germline gives CDR1 SEHNR, CDR2 FQNEAQ (reference sequence). With V trimmed by 1 base and J by 5 bases, 6 bases remained unmatched. The CDR3 loop reads CASSLGGRGRTEAFF. The CDR3 bases are TGTGCCAGCAGCTTAGGGGGCAGGGGGCGAACTGAAGCTTTCTTT.

This sequence joins TRBV11-3 and TRBJ2-2; the D is unclear. Per germline, CDR1 SGHNT and CDR2 YENEEA. Trimming shortened V by 5 bases and J by 6 bases, and 7 bases separated the two germline ends. This CDR3 is built from 12 residues. CDR3 in amino acids: CASSPHAGELFF. The CDR3 coding sequence is TGTGCCAGCAGCCCACACGCCGGGGAGCTGTTTTTT.

This chain links TRBV5-1 with TRBJ1-2; 10 bases align to TRBD1. V was pared by 3 bases and J by 2 bases, with 4 bases of the junction left unmatched. The CDR3 contains 15 residues. From germline, CDR1 is SGHRS and CDR2 YFSETQ. CDR3 amino acids: CASSSPDRGNYGYTF. CDR3 DNA sequence: TGCGCCAGCAGCTCCCCGGACAGGGGGAACTATGGCTACACCTTC. Complete variable domain (other parts from reference TRBV5-1 and TRBJ1-2): KAGVTQTPRYLIKTRGQQVTLSCSPISGHRSVSWYQQTPGQGLQFLFEYFSETQRNKGNFPGRFSGRQFSNSRSEMNVSTLELGDSALYLCASSSPDRGNYGYTFGSGTRLTVV.

The V gene is TRBV28, the J gene TRBJ2-3; TRBD2 matches at 10 bases. Germline assignment: CDR1 MDHEN and CDR2 SYDVKM. This CDR3 has 16 amino acids. V lost 6 bases, J lost 2 bases, and 8 bases stayed unmatched. CDR3 loop: CASSRPGLASTDTQYF. In DNA, the CDR3 is TGTGCCAGCAGCAGGCCGGGACTAGCGTCCACAGATACGCAGTATTTT.

The CDR3 bases are TGTGCCAGCAGTGAGGGACAGCGCGGCGATTCACCCCTCCACTTT. Amino acids: CASSEGQRGDSPLHF. The rearrangement uses TRBV27 and TRBJ1-6; TRBD1 aligns across 7 bases. The CDR3 is made up of 15 amino acids. CDR1 is MNHEY, CDR2 SMNVEV, per germline (reference sequence). V was pared by 5 bases and J by 8 bases, with 9 bases of the junction left unmatched.

This chain's CDR3 is CASSYPASGVNTEAFF. In DNA, the CDR3 is TGTGCCAGCAGTTACCCCGCCTCGGGGGTGAACACTGAAGCTTTCTTT. The chain is built from TRBV6-6 and TRBJ1-1; possible D gene TRBD1, 5 bases. The CDR3 runs 16 residues. The germline V gene has CDR1 MNHNY and CDR2 SVGAGI (reference sequence). V lost 2 bases, J lost 0 bases, and 13 bases lay in between.

The V gene is TRBV4-1, the J gene TRBJ2-1; the D gene is possibly TRBD2 (5 bases). From germline, CDR1 is MGHRA and CDR2 YSYEKL. Trimming removed 0 bases from V and 0 bases from J, with 9 bases in between. The CDR3 has 16 amino acids. This chain's CDR3 is CASSQESGHSYNEQFF. CDR3 bases: TGCGCCAGCAGCCAAGAGAGCGGCCACTCCTACAATGAGCAGTTCTTC.

This clone came up once. The chain recombines TRBV6-1 with TRBJ1-6; 8 nucleotides match TRBD1. CDR1 and CDR2 from the germline V gene are MNHNS and SASEGT. This CDR3 comprises 16 residues. With 4 bases clipped from V and 9 bases from J, the junction kept 11 bases outside the gene matches. This CDR3 is CASSVNMGQAPSPLHF. The CDR3 DNA reads TGTGCCAGCAGTGTTAATATGGGACAGGCTCCTTCACCCCTCCACTTT.

The sample holds many counts of this clone. The chain uses TRBV19 and TRBJ1-5; D not resolved. The CDR3 is 13 amino acids. V shed 5 bases and J shed 3 bases, with 8 bases lying between them. Looked up from germline, CDR1 is LNHDA and CDR2 is SQIVND (reference sequence). The CDR3 nucleotides are TGTGCCAGTAGTCTGGGTGACAATCAGCCCCAGCATTTT. Translating it yields CASSLGDNQPQHF.

The chain joins TRBV7-8 to TRBJ1-5, with 7 bases matching TRBD1. V gave up 0 bases and J gave up 6 bases; unmatched junction bases: 5. Germline loops: CDR1 SGHVS, CDR2 FQNEAQ. The length of the CDR3 is 15 residues. CDR3 DNA: TGTGCCAGCAGCTTAGCAACAGGGGCCGGTCAGCCCCAGCATTTT. Translating gives CASSLATGAGQPQHF.